The rows below give T cell receptor beta chains drawn from one sample of a study of cytotoxic CD8 clonotypes in ibrutinib-treated CLL. Repertoires were generated with immunoSEQ multiplex PCR, while TCRdb's copy carries only in-frame clones and drops some. The sample holds roughly 330,000 clones; over 55% are singletons and the top ten take around 6.3%. The starting material was PBMCs, obtained after 36 months of ibrutinib treatment. The receptors here all came from a human donor with chronic lymphocytic leukemia. Both conserved end residues are part of each CDR3. The order of the fields is CDR3 protein, CDR3 DNA, V gene, D gene, clone size, J gene. D genes are given only for firm matches. Size is omitted from some rows. Given values are once, few, many or a class for expanded clones.

cdr3_aa: CASSLVGSYNEQFF; cdr3_nt: TGTGCCAGCAGCTTAGTAGGCTCCTACAATGAGCAGTTCTTC; v_call: TRBV11-2; d_call: .; clone_size: .; j_call: TRBJ2-1
cdr3_aa: CASSEGPNEQYF; cdr3_nt: TGTGCCAGCAGCGAGGGACCTAACGAGCAGTACTTC; v_call: TRBV11-3; d_call: .; clone_size: few; j_call: TRBJ2-7
cdr3_aa: CATSTASGAGYGYTF; cdr3_nt: TGTGCCACCAGCACCGCCTCGGGGGCCGGGTATGGCTACACCTTC; v_call: TRBV15; d_call: .; clone_size: few; j_call: TRBJ1-2
cdr3_aa: CASSGQGGFTNYGYTF; cdr3_nt: TGTGCCAGCAGCGGACAGGGGGGTTTTACTAACTATGGCTACACCTTC; v_call: TRBV7-8; d_call: TRBD1; clone_size: .; j_call: TRBJ1-2
cdr3_aa: CASSTPFGLADYNEQFF; cdr3_nt: TGTGCCAGTAGTACTCCATTCGGGTTAGCGGACTACAATGAGCAGTTCTTC; v_call: TRBV19; d_call: .; clone_size: .; j_call: TRBJ2-1
cdr3_aa: CASSLAETSDEQFF; cdr3_nt: TGTGCCAGCAGCTTAGCCGAGACTAGCGATGAGCAGTTCTTC; v_call: TRBV7-3; d_call: TRBD2; clone_size: once; j_call: TRBJ2-1
cdr3_aa: CASRSPGADTQYF; cdr3_nt: TGTGCCAGCAGGAGCCCCGGGGCAGATACGCAGTATTTT; v_call: TRBV6-1; d_call: .; clone_size: .; j_call: TRBJ2-3
cdr3_aa: CASSPGGAFSYEQYF; cdr3_nt: TGTGCCAGCAGCCCGGGGGGGGCCTTCAGCTACGAGCAGTACTTC; v_call: TRBV7-6; d_call: TRBD2; clone_size: .; j_call: TRBJ2-7
cdr3_aa: CASSAGTGISLFRYEQYF; cdr3_nt: TGCGCCAGCAGCGCCGGGACAGGGATCTCCCTCTTTCGTTACGAGCAGTACTTC; v_call: TRBV5-1; d_call: TRBD1; clone_size: .; j_call: TRBJ2-7
cdr3_aa: CASSLAGALYEQYF; cdr3_nt: TGTGCCAGCAGCTTAGCGGGAGCTCTCTACGAGCAGTACTTC; v_call: TRBV11-2; d_call: .; clone_size: .; j_call: TRBJ2-7
cdr3_aa: CASSVVWTGQTEAFF; cdr3_nt: TGTGCCAGCAGCGTAGTTTGGACAGGGCAAACTGAAGCTTTCTTT; v_call: TRBV9; d_call: TRBD1; clone_size: .; j_call: TRBJ1-1
cdr3_aa: CASSLAAGTDTQYF; cdr3_nt: TGTGCCAGCAGTTTGGCGGCTGGAACAGATACGCAGTATTTT; v_call: TRBV2; d_call: .; clone_size: .; j_call: TRBJ2-3
cdr3_aa: CSVGTSGAYEQYF; cdr3_nt: TGCAGCGTGGGGACTAGCGGGGCCTACGAGCAGTACTTC; v_call: TRBV29-1; d_call: TRBD2; clone_size: .; j_call: TRBJ2-7
cdr3_aa: CASSLEVPGLLLMNTEAFF; cdr3_nt: TGTGCCAGCAGCTTAGAGGTCCCAGGGCTTCTCCTTATGAACACTGAAGCTTTCTTT; v_call: TRBV7-8; d_call: .; clone_size: once; j_call: TRBJ1-1
cdr3_aa: CASSLHDRAYGYTF; cdr3_nt: TGCGCCAGCAGCTTGCATGACAGGGCCTATGGCTACACCTTC; v_call: TRBV5-1; d_call: TRBD1; clone_size: few; j_call: TRBJ1-2
cdr3_aa: CAISESTRGSGYTF; cdr3_nt: TGTGCCATCAGTGAGTCGACCCGGGGGTCGGGCTACACCTTC; v_call: TRBV10-3; d_call: .; clone_size: .; j_call: TRBJ1-2
cdr3_aa: CASQGGNTGELFF; cdr3_nt: TGTGCCAGCCAGGGAGGGAACACCGGGGAGCTGTTTTTT; v_call: TRBV28; d_call: .; clone_size: .; j_call: TRBJ2-2
cdr3_aa: CASSPWDSAYEQYF; cdr3_nt: TGTGCCAGCAGCCCCTGGGACAGCGCCTACGAGCAGTACTTC; v_call: TRBV9; d_call: TRBD1; clone_size: many; j_call: TRBJ2-7
cdr3_aa: CASSLAPRHGGKARPEAFF; cdr3_nt: TGTGCCAGCAGTTTAGCCCCCCGTCACGGGGGGAAGGCCCGGCCTGAAGCTTTCTTT; v_call: TRBV27; d_call: .; clone_size: .; j_call: TRBJ1-1
cdr3_aa: CASSSAAYYNEQFF; cdr3_nt: TGTGCCAGCAGCTCAGCGGCCTACTACAATGAGCAGTTCTTC; v_call: TRBV9; d_call: .; clone_size: .; j_call: TRBJ2-1
cdr3_aa: CASSRRLAENNEQFF; cdr3_nt: TGTGCCAGCAGCCGTCGACTAGCGGAGAACAATGAGCAGTTCTTC; v_call: TRBV11-3; d_call: TRBD2; clone_size: .; j_call: TRBJ2-1
cdr3_aa: CASSVVAGQETQYF; cdr3_nt: TGTGCCAGCAGTGTAGTAGCGGGGCAAGAGACCCAGTACTTC; v_call: TRBV6-1; d_call: TRBD2; clone_size: .; j_call: TRBJ2-5
cdr3_aa: CATSRDLADRGYTF; cdr3_nt: TGTGCCACCAGCAGAGATTTGGCAGATCGTGGCTACACCTTC; v_call: TRBV15; d_call: .; clone_size: .; j_call: TRBJ1-2
cdr3_aa: CASRRTGTAYEQYF; cdr3_nt: TGTGCCAGCAGAAGGACGGGAACTGCATACGAGCAGTACTTC; v_call: TRBV6-5; d_call: .; clone_size: .; j_call: TRBJ2-7
cdr3_aa: CASSGRLAGNTDTQYF; cdr3_nt: TGTGCCAGCAGTGGTCGACTAGCGGGCAACACAGATACGCAGTATTTT; v_call: TRBV6-1; d_call: TRBD2; clone_size: .; j_call: TRBJ2-3
cdr3_aa: CASSWDSSGNTIYF; cdr3_nt: TGTGCCAGCAGTTGGGACAGCTCTGGAAACACCATATATTTT; v_call: TRBV6-5; d_call: TRBD1; clone_size: .; j_call: TRBJ1-3
cdr3_aa: CASSEEGHYEQYF; cdr3_nt: TGTGCCAGCAGTGAGGAGGGCCACTACGAGCAGTACTTC; v_call: TRBV2; d_call: .; clone_size: .; j_call: TRBJ2-7